Reported below is one TCR beta chain. Its antigen remains unidentified. The study drew donors from healthy Caucasian individuals in Russia aged 6 to 90. For the second PCR, which ran for 7 to 11 cycles, a sample-barcoded 5' primer and a J-beta primer mix were used. TCRdb reprocessed the 5' RACE reads via MiXCR and lists one record per CDR3 protein. The repertoire holds approximately 850,000 distinct CDR3 sequences, with under 45% as singletons. The data derive from a study of blood T cells in healthy people across ages. Findings of the study overall: Roughly linear age-related decline in beta diversity appeared, significant by age 40. Higher diversity and more naive CD4+ cells were features of long-lived donors, compared to aged donors.

The source material was blood. The origin of this receptor is a man aged 55 to 70 in good health.

CDR3 in DNA: TGTGCCAGCAAGGAGGGGAACACAGATACGCAGTATTTT. This gives the protein CASKEGNTDTQYF. The gene calls are TRBV6-2 or TRBV6-3 and TRBJ2-3; weak D call: TRBD2 (6 bases). This CDR3 region has 13 residues. Trimming pared 7 bases from V and 2 bases from J, leaving 10 bases between. Germline V CDR1 and CDR2: MNHEY, SVGEGT.